This record concerns one T cell receptor beta chain sequence. Its specificity is not known. TCRdb fed the reads into MiXCR, producing one record per CDR3 protein. The data contain 680,000 or so distinct CDR3 sequences, around 30% of them singletons. CDR1 is SQVTM and CDR2 is ANQGSEA in the germline V gene. The CDR3 covers 13 residues. After removal of 7 bases from V and 1 base from J, the junction contained 4 bases not matched to a gene. These data are taken from a study of T cell repertoires in cytomegalovirus infection. Study as a whole: Recently described HLA-C-restricted plus well-studied HLA-B-restricted CMV epitopes were used. Study conclusions and caveats: Frequencies of public TCR beta families were cumulated, and this identified carriers of CMV plus the relevant HLA. CMV-specific TCR beta clonotypes restricted by HLA-C dominated the ex vivo response.

The sequences come from cultured PBMCs, collected from culture after CMV antigen stimulation. The TCR was taken from a human donor in good health (CMV status not recorded). Some clones in this sample may be carry-over from other donors' samples. This rearrangement joins TRBV29-1 to TRBJ1-1, with TRBD1 matching 9 bases. The CDR3: CSAGQGTNTEAFF. DNA for the CDR3: TGCAGCGCGGGACAGGGAACGAACACTGAAGCTTTCTTT.